What follows is one TCR beta chain and its context. This specimen comes from a study of OX40 agonist ivuxolimab in advanced cancers. The CDR3 spans 18 residues. J was trimmed by 1 base and V by 1 base; bases with no gene match: 10. The germline CDR1 and CDR2 sequences are SGHDT and YYEEEE. TCRdb's copy holds only in-frame clones and misses some; the assay was immunoSEQ multiplex PCR. The table has roughly 60,000 clones, 94% seen once; the top ten hold about 19%. The receptor was derived from an adult with an advanced solid tumor such as melanoma, head and neck, liver or kidney cancer. The chain is built from TRBV5-6 and TRBJ2-2; TRBD2 agrees at 7 bases. Sample: CD4+ or CD8+ T cells sorted from blood, taken in a trial of the OX40 agonist ivuxolimab. CDR3 DNA sequence: TGTGCCAGCAGCTTGTGGGTCCTAGCGGAGGTGAACACCGGGGAGCTGTTTTTT. This gives the protein CASSLWVLAEVNTGELFF.